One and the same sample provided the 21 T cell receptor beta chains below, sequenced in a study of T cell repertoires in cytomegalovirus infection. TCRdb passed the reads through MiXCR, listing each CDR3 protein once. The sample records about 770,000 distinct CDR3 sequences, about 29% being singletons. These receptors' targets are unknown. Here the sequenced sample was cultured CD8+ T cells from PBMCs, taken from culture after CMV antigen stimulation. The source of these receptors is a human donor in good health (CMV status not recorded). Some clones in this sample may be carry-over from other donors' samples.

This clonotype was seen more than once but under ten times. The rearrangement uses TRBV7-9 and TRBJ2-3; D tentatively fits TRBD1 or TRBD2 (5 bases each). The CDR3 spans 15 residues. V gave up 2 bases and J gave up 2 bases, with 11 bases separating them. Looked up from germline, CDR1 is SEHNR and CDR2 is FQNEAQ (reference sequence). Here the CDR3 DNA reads TGTGCCAGCAGCTTACTAACGGGACCCACAGATACGCAGTATTTT. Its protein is CASSLLTGPTDTQYF. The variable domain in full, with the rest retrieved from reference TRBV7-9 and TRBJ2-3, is DTGVSQNPRHKITKRGQNVTFRCDPISEHNRLYWYRQTLGQGPEFLTYFQNEAQLEKSRLLSDRFSAERPKGSFSTLEIQRTEQGDSAMYLCASSLLTGPTDTQYFGPGTRLTVL.

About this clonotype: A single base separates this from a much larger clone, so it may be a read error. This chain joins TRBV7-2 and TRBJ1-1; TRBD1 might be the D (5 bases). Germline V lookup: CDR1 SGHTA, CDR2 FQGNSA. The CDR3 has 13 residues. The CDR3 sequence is CASSWGKKTEALF. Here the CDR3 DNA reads TGTGCCAGCAGTTGGGGGAAGAAGACTGAAGCTCTCTTT.

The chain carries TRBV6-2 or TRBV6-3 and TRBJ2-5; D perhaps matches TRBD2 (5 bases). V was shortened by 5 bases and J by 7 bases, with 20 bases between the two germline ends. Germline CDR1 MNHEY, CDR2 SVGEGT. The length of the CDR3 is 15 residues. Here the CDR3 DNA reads TGTGCCAGCAGTGCCGGTGGCGGCGCCCGGGGGACCCAGTACTTC. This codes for CASSAGGGARGTQYF.

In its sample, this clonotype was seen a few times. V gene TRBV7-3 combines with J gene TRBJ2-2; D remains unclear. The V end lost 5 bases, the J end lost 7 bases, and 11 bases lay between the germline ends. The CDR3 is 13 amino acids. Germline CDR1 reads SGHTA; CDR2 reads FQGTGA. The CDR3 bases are TGTGCCAGCAGCCCATATTTTGGCGGGGAGCTGTTTTTT. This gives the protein CASSPYFGGELFF. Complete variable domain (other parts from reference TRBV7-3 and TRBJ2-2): GAGVSQTPSNKVTEKGKYVELRCDPISGHTALYWYRQSLGQGPEFLIYFQGTGAADDSGLPNDRFFAVRPEGSVSTLKIQRTERGDSAVYLCASSPYFGGELFFGEGSRLTVL.

The CDR3 DNA reads as TGTGCCAGCAGCGGCGGACAGGGGGAAGAAAAACTGTTTTTT. It encodes CASSGGQGEEKLFF. This chain links TRBV9 with TRBJ1-4, with TRBD1 matching over 10 bases. Germline V gene lookup returns CDR1 SGDLS and CDR2 YYNGEE. The V gene end was trimmed by 3 bases and the J gene end by 8 bases; junction bases not matched to a gene: 4. This CDR3 has 14 residues.

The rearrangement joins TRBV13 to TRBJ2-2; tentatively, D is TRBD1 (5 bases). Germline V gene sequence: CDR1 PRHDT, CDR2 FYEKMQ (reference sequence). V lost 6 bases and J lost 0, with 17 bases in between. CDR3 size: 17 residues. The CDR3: CASSNTGDDANTGELFF. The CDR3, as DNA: TGTGCCAGCAGTAATACAGGAGACGACGCGAACACCGGGGAGCTGTTTTTT.

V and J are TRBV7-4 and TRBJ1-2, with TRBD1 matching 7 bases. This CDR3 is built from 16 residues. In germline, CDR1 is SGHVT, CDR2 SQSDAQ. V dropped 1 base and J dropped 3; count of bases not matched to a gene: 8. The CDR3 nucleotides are TGTGCCAGCAGCTTAGGGGACAGCCGCGCTCACTATGGCTACACCTTC. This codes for CASSLGDSRAHYGYTF.

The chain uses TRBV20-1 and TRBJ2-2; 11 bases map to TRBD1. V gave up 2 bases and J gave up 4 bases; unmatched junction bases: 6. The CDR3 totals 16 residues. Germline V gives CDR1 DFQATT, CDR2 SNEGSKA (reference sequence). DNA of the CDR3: TGCAGTGCTAGACCTAAGGACAGGGGGCTCACCGGGGAGCTGTTTTTT. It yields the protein CSARPKDRGLTGELFF.

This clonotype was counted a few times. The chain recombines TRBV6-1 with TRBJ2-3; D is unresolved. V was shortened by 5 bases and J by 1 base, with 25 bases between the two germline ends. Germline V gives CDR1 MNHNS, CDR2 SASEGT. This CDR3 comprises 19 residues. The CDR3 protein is CASSYHHPGDLKGTDTQYF. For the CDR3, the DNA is TGTGCCAGCAGTTACCACCACCCAGGAGACCTAAAGGGCACAGATACGCAGTATTTT.

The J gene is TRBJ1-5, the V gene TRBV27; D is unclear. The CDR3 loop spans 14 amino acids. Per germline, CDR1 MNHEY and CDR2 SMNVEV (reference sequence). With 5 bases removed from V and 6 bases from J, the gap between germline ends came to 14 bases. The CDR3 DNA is TGTGCCAGCAGTCTATACCCTGTGGCTCAGCCCCAGCATTTT. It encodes CASSLYPVAQPQHF.

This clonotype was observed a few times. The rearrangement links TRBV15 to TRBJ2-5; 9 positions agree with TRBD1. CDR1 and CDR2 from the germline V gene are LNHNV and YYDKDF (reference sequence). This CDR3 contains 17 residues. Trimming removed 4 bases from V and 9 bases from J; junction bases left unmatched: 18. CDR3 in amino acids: CATSTRRGTGPGGAQYF. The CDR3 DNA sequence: TGTGCCACCAGCACCCGGCGTGGGACAGGGCCGGGTGGGGCCCAGTACTTC.

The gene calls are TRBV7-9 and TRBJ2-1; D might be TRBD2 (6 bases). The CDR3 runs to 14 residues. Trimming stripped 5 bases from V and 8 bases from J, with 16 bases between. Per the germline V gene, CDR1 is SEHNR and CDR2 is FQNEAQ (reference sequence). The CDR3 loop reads CASSTWDSRDEQFF. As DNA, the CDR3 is TGTGCCAGCAGCACCTGGGACTCAAGGGATGAGCAGTTCTTC. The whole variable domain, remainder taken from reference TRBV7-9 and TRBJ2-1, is DTGVSQNPRHKITKRGQNVTFRCDPISEHNRLYWYRQTLGQGPEFLTYFQNEAQLEKSRLLSDRFSAERPKGSFSTLEIQRTEQGDSAMYLCASSTWDSRDEQFFGPGTRLTVL.

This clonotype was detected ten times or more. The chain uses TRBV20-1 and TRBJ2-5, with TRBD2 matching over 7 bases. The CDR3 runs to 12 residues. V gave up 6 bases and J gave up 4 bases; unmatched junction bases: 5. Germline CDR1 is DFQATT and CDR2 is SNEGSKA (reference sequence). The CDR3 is CSAPTSAETQYF. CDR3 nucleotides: TGCAGTGCACCCACTAGCGCAGAGACCCAGTACTTC.

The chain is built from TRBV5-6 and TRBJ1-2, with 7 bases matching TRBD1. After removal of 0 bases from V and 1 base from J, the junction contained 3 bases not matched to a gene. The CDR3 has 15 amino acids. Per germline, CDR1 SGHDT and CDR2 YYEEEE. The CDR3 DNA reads TGTGCCAGCAGCTTGGCAGGGGGAAATAACTATGGCTACACCTTC. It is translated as CASSLAGGNNYGYTF.

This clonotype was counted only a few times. This chain's CDR3 is CASSSKQEQWGSPLHF. The CDR3, as DNA: TGTGCCAGCAGCTCCAAACAGGAGCAATGGGGTTCACCCCTCCACTTT. The gene calls are TRBV7-9 and TRBJ1-6, with a possible D match to TRBD1 (5 bases). The germline V and J ends were trimmed by 4 bases and 9 bases, with 19 bases remaining between them. The CDR3 has 16 amino acids. Germline V gene lookup returns CDR1 SEHNR and CDR2 FQNEAQ (reference sequence).

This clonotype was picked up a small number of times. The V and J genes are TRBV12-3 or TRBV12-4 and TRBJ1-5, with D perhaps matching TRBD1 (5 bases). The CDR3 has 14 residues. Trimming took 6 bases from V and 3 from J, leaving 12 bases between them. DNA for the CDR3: TGTGCCAGCAGAAATGGGGGGTTCAATCAGCCCCAGCATTTT. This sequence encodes CASRNGGFNQPQHF.

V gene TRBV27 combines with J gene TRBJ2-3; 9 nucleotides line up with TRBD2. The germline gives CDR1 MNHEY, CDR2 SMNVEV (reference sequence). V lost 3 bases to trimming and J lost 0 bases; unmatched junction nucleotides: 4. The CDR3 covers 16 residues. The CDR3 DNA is TGTGCCAGCAGTTTTTTGCGGGGGGGAAGCACAGATACGCAGTATTTT. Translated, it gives CASSFLRGGSTDTQYF.

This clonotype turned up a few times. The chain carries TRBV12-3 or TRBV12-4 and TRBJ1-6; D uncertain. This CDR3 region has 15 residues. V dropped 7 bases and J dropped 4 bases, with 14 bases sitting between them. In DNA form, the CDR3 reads TGTGCCAGCACCCCCGGACTGTTGTATAATTCACCCCTCCACTTT. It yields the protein CASTPGLLYNSPLHF.

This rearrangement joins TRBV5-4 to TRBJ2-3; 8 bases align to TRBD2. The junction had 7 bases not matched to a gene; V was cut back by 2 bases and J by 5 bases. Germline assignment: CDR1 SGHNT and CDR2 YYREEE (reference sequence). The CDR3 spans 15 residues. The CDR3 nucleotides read TGTGCCAGCAGCTTACTCGGGGGGGTCGGAGATACGCAGTATTTT. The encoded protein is CASSLLGGVGDTQYF.

The CDR3 reads CASRDRGINTEAFF. The CDR3 DNA sequence: TGTGCCAGCAGGGATCGAGGGATCAACACTGAAGCTTTCTTT. The rearrangement joins TRBV7-2 to TRBJ1-1; D is unclear. V was cut by 6 bases and J by 2 bases, with 13 bases left in between. Germline CDR1 SGHTA, CDR2 FQGNSA. This CDR3 has 14 amino acids.

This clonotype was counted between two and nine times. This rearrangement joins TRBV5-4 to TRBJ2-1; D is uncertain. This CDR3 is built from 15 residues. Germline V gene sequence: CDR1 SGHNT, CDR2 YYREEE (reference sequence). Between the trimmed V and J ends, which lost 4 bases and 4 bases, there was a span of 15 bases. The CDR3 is CASSLGKAVYNEQFF. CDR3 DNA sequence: TGTGCCAGCAGCCTTGGGAAGGCGGTATACAATGAGCAGTTCTTC.